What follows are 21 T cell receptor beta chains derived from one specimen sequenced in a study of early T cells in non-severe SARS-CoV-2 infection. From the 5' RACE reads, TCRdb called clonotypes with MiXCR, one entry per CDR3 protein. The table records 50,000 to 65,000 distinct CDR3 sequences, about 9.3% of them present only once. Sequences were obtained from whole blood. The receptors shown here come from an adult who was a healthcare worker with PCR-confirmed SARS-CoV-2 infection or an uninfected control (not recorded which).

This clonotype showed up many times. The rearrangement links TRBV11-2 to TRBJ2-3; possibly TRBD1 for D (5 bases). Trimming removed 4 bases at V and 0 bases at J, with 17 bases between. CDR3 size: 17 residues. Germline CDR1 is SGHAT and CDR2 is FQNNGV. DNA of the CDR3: TGTGCCAGCAGCTCCCCTTTCGGCAGGGAAAGCACAGATACGCAGTATTTT. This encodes CASSSPFGRESTDTQYF.

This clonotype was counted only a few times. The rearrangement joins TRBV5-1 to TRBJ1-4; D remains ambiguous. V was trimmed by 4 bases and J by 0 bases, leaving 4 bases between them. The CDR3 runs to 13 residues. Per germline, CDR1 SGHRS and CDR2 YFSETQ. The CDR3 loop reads CASSVATNEKLFF. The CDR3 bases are TGCGCCAGCAGCGTAGCAACTAATGAAAAACTGTTTTTT.

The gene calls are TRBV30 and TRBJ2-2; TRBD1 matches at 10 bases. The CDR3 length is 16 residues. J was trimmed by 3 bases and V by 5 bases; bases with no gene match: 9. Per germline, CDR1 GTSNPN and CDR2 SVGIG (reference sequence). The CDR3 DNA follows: TGTGCCTGGGGAGGAGGGACAGGGGTTTACACCGGGGAGCTGTTTTTT. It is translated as CAWGGGTGVYTGELFF. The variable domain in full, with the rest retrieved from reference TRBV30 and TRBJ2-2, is SQTIHQWPATLVQPVGSPLSLECTVEGTSNPNLYWYRQAAGRGLQLLFYSVGIGQISSEVPQNLSASRPQDRQFILSSKKLLLSDSGFYLCAWGGGTGVYTGELFFGEGSRLTVL.

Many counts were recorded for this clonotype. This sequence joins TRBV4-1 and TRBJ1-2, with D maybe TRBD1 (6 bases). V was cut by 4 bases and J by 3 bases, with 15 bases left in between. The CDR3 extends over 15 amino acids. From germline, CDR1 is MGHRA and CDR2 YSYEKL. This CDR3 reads CASSRTGPSDYGYTF. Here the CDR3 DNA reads TGCGCCAGCAGCCGAACAGGGCCATCGGACTATGGCTACACCTTC.

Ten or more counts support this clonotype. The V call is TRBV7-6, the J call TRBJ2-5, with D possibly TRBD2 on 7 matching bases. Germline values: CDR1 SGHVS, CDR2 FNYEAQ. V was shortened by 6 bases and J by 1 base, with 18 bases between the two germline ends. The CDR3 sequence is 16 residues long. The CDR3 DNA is TGTGCCAGCAGGAACTTGGGGGGGGCAGCCCAAGAGACCCAGTACTTC. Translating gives CASRNLGGAAQETQYF.

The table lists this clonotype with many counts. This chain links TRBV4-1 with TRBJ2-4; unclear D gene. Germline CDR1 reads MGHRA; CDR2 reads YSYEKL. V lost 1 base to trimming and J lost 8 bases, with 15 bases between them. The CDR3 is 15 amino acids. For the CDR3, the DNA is TGCGCCAGCAGCCAAGTCCTGGCTCCACGGTACATTCAGTACTTC. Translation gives CASSQVLAPRYIQYF.

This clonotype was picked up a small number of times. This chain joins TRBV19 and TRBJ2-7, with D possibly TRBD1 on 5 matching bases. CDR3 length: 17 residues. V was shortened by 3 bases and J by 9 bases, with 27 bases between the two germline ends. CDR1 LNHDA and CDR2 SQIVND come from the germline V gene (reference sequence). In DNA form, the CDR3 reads TGTGCCAGTAGTATCGACCTCTCGGGCAGGGTTACCTCGAGGCAGTACTTC. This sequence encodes CASSIDLSGRVTSRQYF.

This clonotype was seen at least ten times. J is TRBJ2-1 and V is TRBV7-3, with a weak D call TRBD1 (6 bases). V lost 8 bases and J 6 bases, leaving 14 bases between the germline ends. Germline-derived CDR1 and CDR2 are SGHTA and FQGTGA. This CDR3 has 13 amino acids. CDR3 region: CASARTAVNEQFF. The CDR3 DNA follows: TGTGCCAGCGCCCGGACAGCCGTCAATGAGCAGTTCTTC.

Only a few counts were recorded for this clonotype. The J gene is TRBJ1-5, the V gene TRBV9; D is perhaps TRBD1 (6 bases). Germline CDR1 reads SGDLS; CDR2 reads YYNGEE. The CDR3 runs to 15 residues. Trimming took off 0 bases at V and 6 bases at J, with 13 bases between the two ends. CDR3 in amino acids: CASSVDPEGGQPQHF. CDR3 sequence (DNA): TGTGCCAGCAGCGTAGACCCGGAGGGGGGTCAGCCCCAGCATTTT.

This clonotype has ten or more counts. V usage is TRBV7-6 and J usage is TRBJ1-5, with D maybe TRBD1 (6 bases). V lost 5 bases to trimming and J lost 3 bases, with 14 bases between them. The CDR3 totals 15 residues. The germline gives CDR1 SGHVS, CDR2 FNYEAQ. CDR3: CASSLEDSYNQPQHF. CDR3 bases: TGTGCCAGCAGCCTAGAGGACAGCTACAATCAGCCCCAGCATTTT. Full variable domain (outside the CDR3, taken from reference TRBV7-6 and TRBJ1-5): GAGVSQSPRYKVTKRGQDVALRCDPISGHVSLYWYRQALGQGPEFLTYFNYEAQQDKSGLPNDRFSAERPEGSISTLTIQRTEQRDSAMYRCASSLEDSYNQPQHFGDGTRLSIL.

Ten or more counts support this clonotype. The CDR3 DNA reads TGCAGCTCCGGGACTTCCAACACCGGGGAGCTGTTTTTT. Translating it yields CSSGTSNTGELFF. The chain couples TRBV29-1 to TRBJ2-2; D is possibly TRBD2 (6 bases). CDR3 length: 13 amino acids. Germline CDR1 and CDR2: SQVTM and ANQGSEA. V gave up 8 bases and J gave up 2 bases, with 12 bases separating them.

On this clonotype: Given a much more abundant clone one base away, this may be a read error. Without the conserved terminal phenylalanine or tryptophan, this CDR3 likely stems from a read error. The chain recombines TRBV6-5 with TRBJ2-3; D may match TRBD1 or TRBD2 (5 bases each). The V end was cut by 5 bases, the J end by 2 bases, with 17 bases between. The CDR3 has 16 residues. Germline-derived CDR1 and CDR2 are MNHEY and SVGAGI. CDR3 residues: CASSQRRDLFTDTQYL. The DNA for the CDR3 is TGTGCCAGCAGTCAAAGAAGGGACCTTTTCACAGATACGCAGTATCTT.

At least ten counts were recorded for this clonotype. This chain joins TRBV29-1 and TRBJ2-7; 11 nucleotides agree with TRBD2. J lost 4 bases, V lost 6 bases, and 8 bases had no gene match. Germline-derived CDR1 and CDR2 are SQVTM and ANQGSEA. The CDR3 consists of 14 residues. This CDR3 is CSVAGTSGSYEQYF. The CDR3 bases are TGCAGCGTCGCCGGGACTAGCGGTTCATACGAGCAGTACTTC.

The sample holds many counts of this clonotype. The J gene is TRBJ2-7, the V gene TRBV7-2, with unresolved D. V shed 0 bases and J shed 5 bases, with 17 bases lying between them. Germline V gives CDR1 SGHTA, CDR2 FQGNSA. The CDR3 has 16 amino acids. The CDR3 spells CASSLAPTLLDNEQYF. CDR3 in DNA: TGTGCCAGCAGCTTAGCGCCTACACTCCTCGACAACGAGCAGTACTTC.

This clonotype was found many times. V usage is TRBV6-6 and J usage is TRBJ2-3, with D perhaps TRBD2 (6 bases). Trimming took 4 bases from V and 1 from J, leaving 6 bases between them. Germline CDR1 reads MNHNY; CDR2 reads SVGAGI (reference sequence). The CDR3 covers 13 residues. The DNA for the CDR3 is TGTGCCAGCAGTTGGGGGGGCACAGATACGCAGTATTTT. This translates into CASSWGGTDTQYF.

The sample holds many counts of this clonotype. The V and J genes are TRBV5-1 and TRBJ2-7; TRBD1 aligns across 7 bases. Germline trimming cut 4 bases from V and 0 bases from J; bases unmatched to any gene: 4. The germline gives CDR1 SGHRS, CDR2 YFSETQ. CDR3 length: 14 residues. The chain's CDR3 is CASSVRDSSYEQYF. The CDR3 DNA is TGCGCCAGCAGCGTCCGGGACAGCTCCTACGAGCAGTACTTC.

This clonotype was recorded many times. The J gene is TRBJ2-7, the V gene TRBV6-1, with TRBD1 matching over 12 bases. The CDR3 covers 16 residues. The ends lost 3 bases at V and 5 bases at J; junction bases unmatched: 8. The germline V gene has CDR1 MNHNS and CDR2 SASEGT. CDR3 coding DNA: TGTGCCAGCAGTGATCTCTGGGACAGGGGGCTAAACGAGCAGTACTTC. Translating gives CASSDLWDRGLNEQYF.

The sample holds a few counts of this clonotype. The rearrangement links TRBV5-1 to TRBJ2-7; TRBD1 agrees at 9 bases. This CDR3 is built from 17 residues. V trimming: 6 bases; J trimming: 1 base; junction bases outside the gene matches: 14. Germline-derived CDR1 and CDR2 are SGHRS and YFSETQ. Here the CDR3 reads CASTNLRDRGTSYEQYF. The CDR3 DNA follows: TGCGCCAGCACAAATTTAAGAGACAGGGGGACATCCTACGAGCAGTACTTC.

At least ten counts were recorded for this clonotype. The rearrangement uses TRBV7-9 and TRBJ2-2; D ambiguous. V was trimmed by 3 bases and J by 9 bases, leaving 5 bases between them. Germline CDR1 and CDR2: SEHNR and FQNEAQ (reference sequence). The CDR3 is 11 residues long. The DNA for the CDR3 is TGTGCCAGCAGCTTCCCCCGGGAGCTGTTTTTT. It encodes CASSFPRELFF.

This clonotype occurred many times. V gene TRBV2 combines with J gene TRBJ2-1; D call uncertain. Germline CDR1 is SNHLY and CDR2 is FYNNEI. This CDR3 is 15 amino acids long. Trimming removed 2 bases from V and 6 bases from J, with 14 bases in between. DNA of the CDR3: TGTGCCAGCAGTGAACTCCTCAGGCTGACCAATGAGCAGTTCTTC. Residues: CASSELLRLTNEQFF.

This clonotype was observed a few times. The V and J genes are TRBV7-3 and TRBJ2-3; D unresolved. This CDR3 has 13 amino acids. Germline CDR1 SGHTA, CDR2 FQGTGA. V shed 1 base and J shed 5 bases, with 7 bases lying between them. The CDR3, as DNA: TGTGCCAGCAGCTTAAGTTCGGAAGATACGCAGTATTTT. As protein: CASSLSSEDTQYF.